This T cell receptor (beta chain) was obtained from a study of beta chain features in type 1 diabetes. At the level of the study: Sorted cell examination encompassed around 100,000,000 cells across all samples. Study results and caveats: Within each of all four CD4+ subsets, Type 1 diabetes patients had TCRB CDR3s that were moderately but significantly shorter. Fewer insertions but more deletions were seen at VDJ junctions in type 1 diabetes patients.

Expressed TCRB transcripts were sequenced because the isolated RNA had all been reverse transcribed beforehand. TCRdb's copy holds only in-frame clones and misses some; the assay was immunoSEQ multiplex PCR. The sample records a few hundred thousand clones, 10% to 15% being singletons. Concerning this clone itself: The antigen remains undetermined.

Per germline, CDR1 LNHDA and CDR2 SQIVND (reference sequence). This CDR3 is 12 amino acids long. V was cut by 10 bases and J by 8 bases, with 14 bases left in between. The collection from each donor was one heparinised blood draw averaging roughly 110 mL. The material sequenced was naive CD4+ T cells from blood. This sequence was found in a woman younger than 35 with type 1 diabetes. The chain carries TRBV19 and TRBJ2-2; D not certain. Here the CDR3 DNA reads TGTGCCACGGGTCCAAGAAGAGGGGAGCTGTTTTTT. Protein: CATGPRRGELFF.